This T cell receptor beta chain was found in a study of cytomegalovirus exposure and HLA in healthy donors. Study-wide context: A prior analysis found about 110 million unique TCR beta sequences from some 200 million T cells. Drawn from HLA-typed donors, tens of millions of unique TCRs were held in an early data release. Study findings and constraints: Presence/absence analysis assumed near-uniform sequencing depth across donors.

The primer mix had 60 Vbeta and 13 Jbeta primers. TCRdb's table, derived via immunoSEQ multiplex PCR, lists solely in-frame clones and lacks some. The sample yields 130,000 or so clones, approximately 8.8% seen once. This clone was seen only a few times. Its antigen remains unidentified. The CDR3 loop spans 15 amino acids. V gave up 4 bases and J gave up 5 bases, with 14 bases separating them. Germline CDR1 and CDR2: SGHAT and FQNNGV. The chain joins TRBV11-2 to TRBJ1-4, with D hard to call. This receptor was identified in a man aged 35 to 55 in good health and CMV-seronegative. The sample consisted of PBMCs. Written as DNA, the CDR3 is TGTGCCAGCAGCTCATATCCCTCCCGGAATGAAAAACTGTTTTTT. Protein sequence: CASSSYPSRNEKLFF.